The 5 T cell receptor beta chains below come from one sample, sequenced in a study of preoperative IRX-2 immunotherapy in early breast cancer. Treatment defined: preoperative locoregional IRX-2 cytokine immunotherapy. Assay used: immunoSEQ multiplex PCR; TCRdb lists only in-frame clones, some missing. The sample records about 98,000 clones, 86% being singletons. Material: tumor tissue, obtained after IRX-2 immunotherapy. These receptors came from a human donor with breast cancer.

The gene calls are TRBV7-1 and TRBJ2-7, with 9 bases matching TRBD1. TRBV7-1 falls under the ORF class, with uncertain function. With V trimmed by 5 bases and J by 3 bases, 11 bases remained unmatched. CDR3 length: 16 amino acids. The CDR3 coding sequence is TGTGCCAGCAGCCCCCTAGGGACAGGGATCCGCTACGAGCAGTACTTC. Its protein product is CASSPLGTGIRYEQYF.

V is TRBV28 and J is TRBJ1-2; D unclear. This CDR3 contains 12 residues. CDR1 MDHEN and CDR2 SYDVKM come from the germline V gene. The germline V and J ends were trimmed by 6 bases and 4 bases, with 9 bases remaining between them. The CDR3 is CASSPTRYGYTF. The CDR3 DNA is TGTGCCAGCAGCCCGACCCGCTATGGCTACACCTTC.

The sample holds a few counts of this clone. This chain joins TRBV6-8 and TRBJ2-2; perhaps D is TRBD1 or TRBD2 (5 bases each). The V end lost 4 bases, the J end lost 8 bases, and 14 bases lay between the germline ends. CDR1 MNHGY and CDR2 SAAAGT come from the germline V gene. CDR3 size: 14 residues. CDR3 in amino acids: CASSWRQGSGELFF. Here the CDR3 DNA reads TGTGCCAGCAGTTGGAGGCAGGGCTCGGGGGAGCTGTTTTTT.

This chain links TRBV6-8 with TRBJ1-5; TRBD1 matches at 7 bases. The CDR3 sequence is 14 residues long. Trimming took 5 bases from V and 5 from J; bases not matched to a gene: 6. The V gene's germline CDR1 is MNHGY and CDR2 SAAAGT. Here the CDR3 DNA reads TGTGCCAGCAGTCGGGACAGCCGAGATCAGCCCCAGCATTTT. It yields the protein CASSRDSRDQPQHF.

The V gene is TRBV5-1, the J gene TRBJ2-3; D is possibly TRBD1 (5 bases). With 0 bases removed from V and 1 base from J, the gap between germline ends came to 9 bases. This CDR3 has 15 amino acids. Germline V gene sequence: CDR1 SGHRS, CDR2 YFSETQ. The CDR3 loop reads CASSLGSRGTDTQYF. CDR3 DNA: TGCGCCAGCAGCTTGGGTAGCAGGGGCACAGATACGCAGTATTTT.